These T cell receptor beta chains were read from a single sample in a study of blood T cell repertoires in COVID-19. This table comes from immunoSEQ multiplex PCR, and its TCRdb copy is limited to in-frame clones, with some not included. This sample carries roughly 290,000 clones, 80% to 90% of them seen once, and the ten largest clones take under 2.5%. Source material: PBMCs or T cells enriched from blood (not recorded which). Source of these receptors: a man between 25 and 39 years old who had recovered from COVID-19. Each CDR3 is given with its conserved first and last residue. The D gene is left open where the match is weak. Expanded clones get a size class; other rows say once, few or many, or leave the size out.

>TRBJ1-4|NA|NA|TRBV2
TGTGCCAGCAGGACCAGACGGGGTTCAAATGAAAAACTGTTTTTT
CASRTRRGSNEKLFF
>TRBJ1-2|NA|NA|TRBV5-5
TGTGCCAGCAGCTTGCGCCAGGACTATGGCTACACCTTC
CASSLRQDYGYTF
>TRBJ2-7|TRBD1|NA|TRBV4-1
TGCGCCAGCAGCCGACACCAGGGGGACGAGCAGTACTTC
CASSRHQGDEQYF
>TRBJ2-7|NA|many|TRBV27
TGTGCCAGCAGTCCAAACAAAAGACAGAAGCAGTACTTC
CASSPNKRQKQYF
>TRBJ2-6|TRBD1|once|TRBV5-1
TGCGCCACCGGGGACAGCTCTGGGGCCAACGTCCTGACTTTC
CATGDSSGANVLTF
>TRBJ1-2|TRBD1|NA|TRBV5-5
TGTGCCAGCAGCTTTGGACAGGGGGTGTATGGCTACACCTTC
CASSFGQGVYGYTF
>TRBJ2-7|TRBD2|NA|TRBV12-3/TRBV12-4
TGTGCCAGCAGCCGGACGGGGGGTAAAGAGCAGTACTTC
CASSRTGGKEQYF
>TRBJ1-2|NA|few|TRBV27
TGTGCCAGCGGGTTGGGAGACGGCTACACCTTC
CASGLGDGYTF
>TRBJ2-3|TRBD2|NA|TRBV6-5
TGTGCCAGCAGTCCTGGACTAGCGGGGGATACGCAGTATTTT
CASSPGLAGDTQYF
>TRBJ1-2|NA|NA|TRBV5-6
TGTGCCAGCAGCCCCCGGGCGACAGCCTATGGCTACACCTTC
CASSPRATAYGYTF
>TRBJ2-3|NA|once|TRBV30
TGTGCCTGGAGTGCAGGATTCCACACAGATACGCAGTATTTT
CAWSAGFHTDTQYF
>TRBJ1-2|TRBD1|NA|TRBV9
TGTGCCAGCAGCGCAGGACAGGGGGCGGCTGGCTACACCTTC
CASSAGQGAAGYTF
>TRBJ2-2|TRBD1|once|TRBV6-4
TGTGCCAGCAGTCCCCAGGGGGCGGATGCCGGGGAGCTGTTTTTT
CASSPQGADAGELFF
>TRBJ1-6|TRBD1|NA|TRBV7-2
TGTGCCAGCACCTACCCAGCAGGGGGAAATTCACCCCTCCACTTT
CASTYPAGGNSPLHF
>TRBJ1-5|TRBD1|NA|TRBV6-5
TGTGCCAGCAGTTCGGCAGGGGGGAGCAATCAGCCCCAGCATTTT
CASSSAGGSNQPQHF
>TRBJ2-1|TRBD1|NA|TRBV7-8
TGTGCCAGCAGCTTAGCGGGACAGGGGGCCCGCCTGGATGAGCAGTTCTTC
CASSLAGQGARLDEQFF
>TRBJ1-2|NA|NA|TRBV7-9
TGTGCCAGCAGCTCCAGAGGGTACTACTATGGCTACACCTTC
CASSSRGYYYGYTF
>TRBJ1-4|TRBD1|few|TRBV5-1
TGCGCCAGCAGCTTGGGGGACAGGGGAGAAAAACTGTTTTTT
CASSLGDRGEKLFF
>TRBJ2-7|TRBD1|NA|TRBV4-1
TGCGCCAGCAGCCAAGACCCAGACAGGGAGCCCTACGAGCAGTACTTC
CASSQDPDREPYEQYF
>TRBJ2-6|NA|NA|TRBV28
TGTGCCACCCAACCCGCGGGGGCGCAAGGGGCCAACGTCCTGACTTTC
CATQPAGAQGANVLTF
>TRBJ2-2|TRBD1|NA|TRBV7-9
TGTGCCAGCAGCTTAGTCGGGACAGGGAAGAACACCGGGGAGCTGTTTTTT
CASSLVGTGKNTGELFF
>TRBJ1-5|TRBD1|NA|TRBV11-2
TGTGCCAGCAGCCCAACCACAGGGGAGGTTCAGCCCCAGCATTTT
CASSPTTGEVQPQHF